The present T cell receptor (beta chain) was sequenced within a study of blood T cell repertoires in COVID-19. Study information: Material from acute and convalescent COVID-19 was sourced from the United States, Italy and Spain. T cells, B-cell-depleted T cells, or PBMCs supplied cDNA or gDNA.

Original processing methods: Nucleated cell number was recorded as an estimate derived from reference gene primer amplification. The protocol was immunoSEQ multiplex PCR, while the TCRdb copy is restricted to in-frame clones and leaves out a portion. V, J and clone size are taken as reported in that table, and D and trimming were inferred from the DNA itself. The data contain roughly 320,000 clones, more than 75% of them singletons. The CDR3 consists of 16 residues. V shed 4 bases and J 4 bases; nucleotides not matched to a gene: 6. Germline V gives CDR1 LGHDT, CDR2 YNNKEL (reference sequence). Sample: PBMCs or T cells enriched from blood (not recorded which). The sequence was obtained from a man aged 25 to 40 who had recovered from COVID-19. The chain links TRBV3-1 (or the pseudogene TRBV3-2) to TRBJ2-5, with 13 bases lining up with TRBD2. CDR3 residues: CASSLRTSGSTETQYF. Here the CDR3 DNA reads TGTGCCAGCAGCCTCCGGACTAGCGGGAGTACAGAGACCCAGTACTTC.